This TCR beta chain derives from a study of CD8 T cells in Susac syndrome. Study at large: The sequenced Susac syndrome patients comprised 5 or 6 with active disease and about eight in remission.

Germline CDR1 and CDR2: DFQATT and SNEGSKA (reference sequence). The germline V and J ends were trimmed by 3 bases and 4 bases, with 9 bases remaining between them. This CDR3 is 12 amino acids long. CD8+ and CD4+ T cells from blood underwent TCR beta sequencing, which was carried out in a high-throughput format. This clonotype was observed once. The authors reverse transcribed 0.5 to 1 ug RNA with random hexamers. The immunoSEQ assay covered 54 Vbeta and 13 Jbeta segments for CDR3. TCRdb redid the calling of the immunoSEQ multiplex PCR reads with MiXCR, one entry per CDR3 protein. Of around 180,000 distinct CDR3 sequences detected, under 95% appear once; the ten largest clones hold roughly 0.11%.

The source of this sequence is a human donor with Susac syndrome. Material: CD4+ T cells from PBMCs. This chain connects TRBV20-1 to TRBJ1-2, with D possibly being TRBD1 (5 bases). CDR3 bases: TGCAGTGCTAGGTGGCAGGGCTATGGCTACACCTTC. This translates into CSARWQGYGYTF.